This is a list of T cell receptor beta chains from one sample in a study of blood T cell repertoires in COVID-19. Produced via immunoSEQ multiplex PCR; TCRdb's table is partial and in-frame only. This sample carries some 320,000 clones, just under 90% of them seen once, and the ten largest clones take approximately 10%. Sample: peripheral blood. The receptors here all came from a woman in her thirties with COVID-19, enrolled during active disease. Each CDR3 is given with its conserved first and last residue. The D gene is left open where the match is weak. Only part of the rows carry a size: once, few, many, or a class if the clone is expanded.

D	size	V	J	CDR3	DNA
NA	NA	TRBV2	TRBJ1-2	CASSASGRAGYGYTF	TGTGCCAGCAGTGCTTCTGGCAGGGCTGGGTATGGCTACACCTTC
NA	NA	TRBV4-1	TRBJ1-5	CASSPGGGYSNQPQHF	TGCGCCAGCAGCCCGGGAGGAGGATATAGCAATCAGCCCCAGCATTTT
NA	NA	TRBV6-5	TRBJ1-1	CASSQKTVGAFF	TGTGCCAGCAGTCAGAAAACAGTAGGAGCTTTCTTT
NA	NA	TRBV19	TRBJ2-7	CASSIPQGHEQYF	TGTGCCAGTAGTATCCCACAGGGACACGAGCAGTACTTC
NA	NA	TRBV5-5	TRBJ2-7	CASSFGGSPSYEQYF	TGTGCCAGCAGCTTTGGAGGGTCTCCCTCCTACGAGCAGTACTTC
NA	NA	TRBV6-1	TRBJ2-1	CASRLASSYNEQFF	TGTGCCAGCAGACTAGCTAGCTCCTACAATGAGCAGTTCTTC
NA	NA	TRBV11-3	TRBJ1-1	CASSLALRGAEAFF	TGTGCCAGCAGCTTAGCCCTCAGGGGAGCAGAAGCTTTCTTT
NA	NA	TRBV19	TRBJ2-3	CASSAGTSTDTQYF	TGTGCCAGTAGTGCAGGTACTAGCACAGATACGCAGTATTTT
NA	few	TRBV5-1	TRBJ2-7	CASSQSGQVNF	TGCGCCAGCAGCCAATCAGGGCAAGTGAACTTC
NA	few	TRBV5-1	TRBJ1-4	CASSLPRRGEKLFF	TGCGCCAGCAGCTTACCCAGGCGGGGAGAAAAACTGTTTTTT
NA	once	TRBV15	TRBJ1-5	CATSRGIYSNQPQHF	TGTGCCACCAGTCGGGGGATTTATAGCAATCAGCCCCAGCATTTT
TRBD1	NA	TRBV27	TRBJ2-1	CASSYGQGIGEQFF	TGTGCCAGCAGCTACGGACAGGGTATAGGTGAGCAGTTCTTC
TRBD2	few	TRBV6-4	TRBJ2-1	CASSPRLAPSYNEQFF	TGTGCCAGCAGTCCGAGACTAGCGCCCTCCTACAATGAGCAGTTCTTC
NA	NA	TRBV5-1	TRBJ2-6	CASSLVLSGANVLTF	TGCGCCAGCAGCTTGGTCCTCTCTGGGGCCAACGTCCTGACTTTC
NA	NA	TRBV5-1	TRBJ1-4	CASSLDGGRVEKLFF	TGCGCCAGCAGCTTGGATGGGGGCAGGGTTGAAAAACTGTTTTTT
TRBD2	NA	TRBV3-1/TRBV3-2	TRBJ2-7	CASSQGLAGSYEQYF	TGTGCCAGCAGCCAGGGACTAGCGGGGTCCTACGAGCAGTACTTC
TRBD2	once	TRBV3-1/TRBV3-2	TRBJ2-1	CASSSRTSGGPSYNEQFF	TGTGCCAGCAGCTCCCGGACTAGCGGGGGCCCCTCCTACAATGAGCAGTTCTTC